Shown below are 16 T cell receptor beta chains from a single sample sequenced in a study of T cell responses to AZD1222 COVID-19 vaccine. Sequencing used immunoSEQ multiplex PCR; TCRdb keeps in-frame clones, though not all of them. The sample shows roughly 160,000 clones, roughly nine tenths of them seen only once. Sequencing used peripheral blood, obtained on day 0 of AZD1222 vaccination. These receptors were taken from an adult in good health.

The chain's CDR3 is CASSFSISQGAQPQHF. The CDR3 bases are TGTGCCAGCAGCTTCTCAATATCACAGGGGGCCCAGCCCCAGCATTTT. The chain has TRBV7-9 and TRBJ1-5; 9 positions match TRBD1. V lost 3 bases to trimming and J lost 7 bases; unmatched junction nucleotides: 10. CDR1 is SEHNR, CDR2 FQNEAQ, per germline (reference sequence). CDR3 length equals 16 residues. The full variable domain, its missing parts supplied by reference TRBV7-9 and TRBJ1-5, is DTGVSQNPRHKITKRGQNVTFRCDPISEHNRLYWYRQTLGQGPEFLTYFQNEAQLEKSRLLSDRFSAERPKGSFSTLEIQRTEQGDSAMYLCASSFSISQGAQPQHFGDGTRLSIL.

The chain is built from TRBV30 and TRBJ2-7; either TRBD1 or TRBD2 may supply D (6 bases each). V was shortened by 0 bases and J by 4 bases, with 16 bases between the two germline ends. The V gene's germline CDR1 is GTSNPN and CDR2 SVGIG (reference sequence). The CDR3 is made up of 15 amino acids. This CDR3 reads CAWSVGIGGTYEQYF. The DNA of the CDR3 is TGTGCCTGGAGTGTAGGTATCGGGGGCACGTACGAGCAGTACTTC.

J is TRBJ1-2 and V is TRBV2; a possible D gene is TRBD1 (6 bases). CDR1 and CDR2 from the germline V gene are SNHLY and FYNNEI. V was trimmed by 4 bases and J by 6 bases, leaving 12 bases between them. This CDR3 region has 13 residues. The CDR3 loop is CASSAGAENGYTF. CDR3 bases: TGTGCCAGCAGTGCAGGGGCGGAAAATGGCTACACCTTC.

This sequence joins TRBV4-3 and TRBJ1-6; D is ambiguous. The ends were cut back, 0 bases at V and 9 bases at J, with 12 bases in the middle. This CDR3 spans 15 amino acids. The germline CDR1 and CDR2 sequences are LGHNA and YSLEER. Here the CDR3 reads CASSQERPDISPLHF. CDR3 nucleotide sequence: TGCGCCAGCAGCCAAGAACGGCCGGATATTTCACCCCTCCACTTT.

V and J are TRBV11-2 and TRBJ1-2; 8 bases are a match to TRBD1. The CDR3 consists of 15 residues. J gave up 7 bases and V 5 bases, and 12 bases lay outside the gene matches. Germline CDR1 and CDR2: SGHAT and FQNNGV. CDR3 bases: TGTGCCAGCAGCGCGGACCGGACAGGGTACGGTGGCTACACCTTC. Translated: CASSADRTGYGGYTF.

The rearrangement uses TRBV19 and TRBJ1-1; D may be TRBD1 (6 bases). The CDR3 has 13 residues. Trimming left V 7 bases short and J 1 base short, with 10 bases between. In germline, CDR1 is LNHDA, CDR2 SQIVND (reference sequence). The CDR3 reads CASTMGQNTEAFF. DNA for the CDR3: TGTGCCAGTACAATGGGACAGAACACTGAAGCTTTCTTT.

This chain uses TRBV7-2 with TRBJ1-1, with D perhaps matching TRBD1 (5 bases). V lost 5 bases and J 4 bases, leaving 14 bases between the germline ends. The CDR3 extends over 14 amino acids. Germline V CDR1 and CDR2: SGHTA, FQGNSA. The CDR3 region has the DNA TGTGCCAGCAGCCCAGACAGCTTGAGCACTGAAGCTTTCTTT. Protein: CASSPDSLSTEAFF.

This chain connects TRBV29-1 to TRBJ1-1; D is possibly TRBD1 (5 bases). Germline CDR1 SQVTM, CDR2 ANQGSEA. V was pared by 4 bases and J by 3 bases, with 12 bases between. The CDR3 covers 13 residues. CDR3: CSVARGWDTEAFF. For the CDR3, the DNA is TGCAGCGTTGCGAGGGGATGGGACACTGAAGCTTTCTTT.

J is TRBJ1-4 and V is TRBV7-2, with 8 bases fitting TRBD1. The J segment lost 4 bases and the V segment lost 5 bases, leaving 3 bases of the junction unmatched. The CDR3 is 14 amino acids. CDR1 and CDR2 from the germline V gene are SGHTA and FQGNSA. CDR3 protein: CASSDRGLNEKLFF. The DNA of the CDR3 is TGTGCCAGCAGCGACAGGGGCCTTAATGAAAAACTGTTTTTT.

The chain combines TRBV5-6 with TRBJ1-1; D unresolved. The CDR3 is 14 amino acids. CDR1 SGHDT and CDR2 YYEEEE come from the germline V gene. The V gene lost 6 bases and the J gene lost 3 bases, with 15 bases spanning the gap. As DNA, the CDR3 is TGTGCCAGCAACCTCGTGGGAGGTGACACTGAAGCTTTCTTT. This encodes CASNLVGGDTEAFF. Using reference TRBV5-6 and TRBJ1-1 for the parts outside the CDR3, the full variable domain is DAGVTQSPTHLIKTRGQQVTLRCSPKSGHDTVSWYQQALGQGPQFIFQYYEEEERQRGNFPDRFSGHQFPNYSSELNVNALLLGDSALYLCASNLVGGDTEAFFGQGTRLTVV.

In DNA form, the CDR3 reads TGTGCCAGCAGTTTATCAGGGGTGCTAGAGACCCAGTACTTC. Residues: CASSLSGVLETQYF. The chain carries TRBV28 and TRBJ2-5; possibly TRBD1 for D (6 bases). The CDR3 totals 14 residues. With 1 base removed from V and 4 bases from J, the gap between germline ends came to 10 bases. Germline V gives CDR1 MDHEN, CDR2 SYDVKM.

The chain employs TRBV7-8 and TRBJ1-1; 9 bases fit TRBD1. The V and J ends lost 4 bases and 4 bases, in that order; junction bases with no gene match: 10. CDR3 length equals 16 residues. CDR1 and CDR2 (germline): SGHVS, FQNEAQ. The CDR3 bases are TGTGCCAGCAGCTCGTACTTGGACAGGGGTTCCACTGAAGCTTTCTTT. Its translation: CASSSYLDRGSTEAFF. Complete variable domain (other parts from reference TRBV7-8 and TRBJ1-1): GAGVSQSPRYKVAKRGQDVALRCDPISGHVSLFWYQQALGQGPEFLTYFQNEAQLDKSGLPSDRFFAERPEGSVSTLKIQRTQQEDSAVYLCASSSYLDRGSTEAFFGQGTRLTVV.

This chain connects TRBV28 to TRBJ2-7, with TRBD2 as a possible D gene (7 bases). This CDR3 is built from 14 residues. In germline, CDR1 is MDHEN, CDR2 SYDVKM. V dropped 2 bases and J dropped 5 bases, with 13 bases sitting between them. CDR3 protein: CASSLRGGRNEQYF. In DNA, the CDR3 is TGTGCCAGCAGTTTAAGGGGGGGCCGGAACGAGCAGTACTTC.

The chain is built from TRBV10-2 and TRBJ2-1; TRBD2 aligns across 10 bases. J was trimmed by 6 bases and V by 6 bases; bases with no gene match: 11. Germline-derived CDR1 and CDR2 are WSHSY and SAAADI. The CDR3 runs to 16 residues. The CDR3 reads CASRPTSSGGPNEQFF. The CDR3 bases are TGCGCCAGCAGACCAACCTCTAGCGGGGGCCCCAATGAGCAGTTCTTC.

The chain uses TRBV3-1 (or the pseudogene TRBV3-2) and TRBJ2-5, with D unresolved. The V end was cut by 0 bases, the J end by 7 bases, with 3 bases between. This CDR3 is 11 amino acids long. Germline V gene lookup returns CDR1 LGHDT and CDR2 YNNKEL (reference sequence). This CDR3 reads CASSQDVTQYF. CDR3 sequence (DNA): TGTGCCAGCAGCCAAGACGTGACCCAGTACTTC.

V is TRBV28 and J is TRBJ2-7, with a tentative D call TRBD2 (5 bases). The V end lost 3 bases, the J end lost 0 bases, and 21 bases lay between the germline ends. The CDR3 is 18 residues long. Looked up from germline, CDR1 is MDHEN and CDR2 is SYDVKM. CDR3 DNA sequence: TGTGCCAGCAGTTTTCCGGCGGGTAACCAAAGGGCCTCCTACGAGCAGTACTTC. Protein: CASSFPAGNQRASYEQYF. The complete variable domain, with remaining parts taken from reference TRBV28 and TRBJ2-7, reads DVKVTQSSRYLVKRTGEKVFLECVQDMDHENMFWYRQDPGLGLRLIYFSYDVKMKEKGDIPEGYSVSREKKERFSLILESASTNQTSMYLCASSFPAGNQRASYEQYFGPGTRLTVT.